These 30 T cell receptor beta chains came from one sample sequenced in a study of T cell changes during pregnancy in multiple sclerosis. Profiling relied on immunoSEQ multiplex PCR, and the TCRdb table lists in-frame clones only, not all of them. The profile shows roughly 61,000 clones, about 87% of them singletons. Sequencing was performed on peripheral blood, taken in the first trimester of pregnancy. The source is a female donor in good health, enrolled as a control in a pregnancy study.

This clone appeared a single time. The V and J genes are TRBV30 and TRBJ1-4; D ambiguous. V lost 0 bases to trimming and J lost 2 bases, with 10 bases between them. The germline V gene encodes CDR1 GTSNPN and CDR2 SVGIG (reference sequence). The CDR3 loop spans 15 amino acids. The CDR3 reads CAWSVEEYTNEKLFF. CDR3 DNA: TGTGCCTGGAGTGTAGAGGAGTACACTAATGAAAAACTGTTTTTT.

The chain joins TRBV7-2 to TRBJ1-1; 7 bases are a match to TRBD1. The CDR3 is made up of 16 amino acids. Germline CDR1 reads SGHTA; CDR2 reads FQGNSA. The trim removed 1 base at V and 1 base at J, leaving 6 bases unmatched. The CDR3 region has the DNA TGTGCCAGCAGCTTAGATGGGGGACAGTGGAACACTGAAGCTTTCTTT. This gives the protein CASSLDGGQWNTEAFF.

The DNA of the CDR3 is TGTGCCAGTAGTATAGAACCCGGGACAGGGGTTGAAGCTTTCTTT. This translates into CASSIEPGTGVEAFF. The chain joins TRBV19 to TRBJ1-1, with 10 bases fitting TRBD1. The CDR3 runs to 15 residues. Looked up from germline, CDR1 is LNHDA and CDR2 is SQIVND (reference sequence). Trimming at V came to 0 bases and at J to 7 bases, leaving 5 bases not matched to a gene.

The V and J genes are TRBV13 and TRBJ1-1, with a tentative D call TRBD1 (6 bases). CDR3 length: 15 residues. From germline, CDR1 is PRHDT and CDR2 FYEKMQ (reference sequence). The ends were cut back, 8 bases at V and 3 bases at J, with 19 bases in the middle. The CDR3 reads CASGAPGARYTEAFF. CDR3 coding DNA: TGTGCCAGCGGGGCGCCAGGGGCGCGGTACACTGAAGCTTTCTTT.

This clone appeared once. The chain joins TRBV2 to TRBJ1-2, with D unresolved. The germline V gene has CDR1 SNHLY and CDR2 FYNNEI. Trimming took 4 bases from V and 4 from J, leaving 4 bases between them. CDR3 length equals 11 residues. DNA for the CDR3: TGTGCCAGCAGTGCAGTCTATGGCTACACCTTC. Protein: CASSAVYGYTF.

This clone was recorded only once. The chain combines TRBV6-5 with TRBJ1-5, with D tentatively TRBD1 (5 bases). Between the trimmed V and J ends, which lost 2 bases and 5 bases, there was a span of 13 bases. Per germline, CDR1 MNHEY and CDR2 SVGAGI. This CDR3 is built from 15 residues. In nucleotides, the CDR3 is TGTGCCAGCAGTTACAGTAGGCAGGGCCATCAGCCCCAGCATTTT. Its translation is CASSYSRQGHQPQHF.

The chain links TRBV19 to TRBJ1-6, with 9 bases aligning to TRBD1. The germline CDR1 and CDR2 sequences are LNHDA and SQIVND (reference sequence). V was pared by 5 bases and J by 10 bases, with 6 bases of the junction left unmatched. The CDR3 contains 14 residues. The CDR3 is CASSAGQGGSPLHF. CDR3 nucleotides: TGTGCCAGTAGTGCGGGACAGGGCGGGTCACCCCTCCACTTT.

The chain is built from TRBV10-3 and TRBJ2-6, with D possibly being TRBD1 (6 bases). The CDR3 sequence is 14 residues long. Deletions cut 11 bases from V and 1 base from J, with 12 bases between. Germline V gives CDR1 ENHRY, CDR2 SYGVKD. For the CDR3, the DNA is TGTGCCGCGAAGGACAGATCTGGGGCCAACGTCCTGACTTTC. It specifies CAAKDRSGANVLTF.

The rearrangement links TRBV18 to TRBJ1-2, with a weak D call TRBD1 (5 bases). Germline V lookup: CDR1 KGHSH, CDR2 LQKENI. CDR3 size: 17 residues. Trimming shortened V by 2 bases and J by 4 bases, and 20 bases separated the two germline ends. CDR3 sequence: CASSPWVEDTSLYGYTF. The CDR3 DNA sequence: TGTGCCAGCTCACCATGGGTTGAGGACACCTCGCTCTATGGCTACACCTTC.

J is TRBJ2-7 and V is TRBV7-6; maybe TRBD2 (5 bases). The CDR3 totals 13 residues. V lost 1 base to trimming and J lost 4 bases, with 8 bases between them. The germline V gene encodes CDR1 SGHVS and CDR2 FNYEAQ. The CDR3 DNA reads as TGTGCCAGCAGCTTAGGAGGGAAATACGAGCAGTACTTC. This gives the protein CASSLGGKYEQYF.

As concerns this clone: The sample contains more than one DNA sequence encoding this CDR3. The rearrangement links TRBV4-1 to TRBJ1-2, with 9 bases aligning to TRBD1. CDR3 size: 18 residues. The V segment lost 4 bases and the J segment 5 bases; nucleotides outside the gene matches: 17. Germline CDR1 MGHRA, CDR2 YSYEKL. CDR3: CASSLQGQGTLQIYGYTF. CDR3 DNA: TGCGCCAGCAGCCTCCAGGGACAGGGCACTTTGCAAATATATGGCTACACCTTC.

The CDR3 bases are TGTGCCAGCAGCTTGTTCGGGTCCAGCAATCAGCCCCAGCATTTT. Residues: CASSLFGSSNQPQHF. The genes are TRBV5-6 and TRBJ1-5; D ambiguous. This CDR3 has 15 amino acids. V was cut by 1 base and J by 1 base, with 9 bases left in between. CDR1 and CDR2 (germline): SGHDT, YYEEEE. The complete variable domain, with remaining parts taken from reference TRBV5-6 and TRBJ1-5, reads DAGVTQSPTHLIKTRGQQVTLRCSPKSGHDTVSWYQQALGQGPQFIFQYYEEEERQRGNFPDRFSGHQFPNYSSELNVNALLLGDSALYLCASSLFGSSNQPQHFGDGTRLSIL.

Written as DNA, the CDR3 is TGTGCCAGCAAGTTGGCAGACTACAATGAGCAGTTCTTC. Protein product: CASKLADYNEQFF. J is TRBJ2-1 and V is TRBV18; no definite D call. The CDR3 covers 13 residues. Germline V gene sequence: CDR1 KGHSH, CDR2 LQKENI. Trimming stripped 8 bases from V and 3 bases from J, with 11 bases between.

This clone was counted a few times. The chain links TRBV4-1 to TRBJ1-2; 8 nucleotides agree with TRBD1. Unmatched junction bases numbered 4, after V lost 0 bases and J lost 4 bases. CDR1 MGHRA and CDR2 YSYEKL come from the germline V gene. The CDR3 has 15 amino acids. The CDR3 protein is CASSQDSGQGYGYTF. The CDR3 bases are TGCGCCAGCAGCCAAGATTCCGGACAGGGCTATGGCTACACCTTC.

The J gene is TRBJ2-5, the V gene TRBV5-1; TRBD2 matches 13 bases. Germline-derived CDR1 and CDR2 are SGHRS and YFSETQ. V lost 4 bases and J lost 4; bases outside the gene matches: 7. The CDR3 runs to 16 residues. CDR3 DNA: TGCGCCAGCAGCGTGGGACTAGCGGGGTCTGGAGAGACCCAGTACTTC. Its protein is CASSVGLAGSGETQYF.

This chain uses TRBV12-5 with TRBJ1-1; TRBD1 is a possible D gene (5 bases). Germline values: CDR1 LGHNT, CDR2 FRNRAP. This CDR3 comprises 13 residues. V lost 6 bases and J 5 bases, leaving 13 bases between the germline ends. This CDR3 is CASGGRGGTEAFF. The CDR3 DNA follows: TGTGCTAGTGGGGGGAGGGGTGGGACTGAAGCTTTCTTT.

The J gene is TRBJ2-2, the V gene TRBV27; 11 bases agree with TRBD2. Germline assignment: CDR1 MNHEY and CDR2 SMNVEV (reference sequence). Trimming at V came to 6 bases and at J to 3 bases, leaving 6 bases not matched to a gene. The CDR3 totals 16 residues. CDR3: CASSPTSGGYTGELFF. The DNA of the CDR3 is TGTGCCAGCAGCCCTACTAGCGGGGGTTACACCGGGGAGCTGTTTTTT.

This clone was recorded once. The chain recombines TRBV9 with TRBJ2-2; possibly TRBD2 for D (5 bases). CDR3 length: 14 residues. Trimming pared 0 bases from V and 7 bases from J, leaving 10 bases between. Germline loops: CDR1 SGDLS, CDR2 YYNGEE. CDR3 DNA sequence: TGTGCCAGCAGCGTAGCCTTAGGAGGCGGGGAGCTGTTTTTT. The encoded protein is CASSVALGGGELFF.

V is TRBV30 and J is TRBJ2-4; D unclear. V was trimmed by 0 bases and J by 8 bases, leaving 20 bases between them. CDR3 length equals 16 residues. Germline loops: CDR1 GTSNPN, CDR2 SVGIG (reference sequence). The CDR3, as DNA: TGTGCCTGGAGTGTACTCCTAGTTGGCAGATTGCACATTCAGTACTTC. This gives the protein CAWSVLLVGRLHIQYF. Together with reference TRBV30 and TRBJ2-4, the CDR3 gives the full variable domain: SQTIHQWPATLVQPVGSPLSLECTVEGTSNPNLYWYRQAAGRGLQLLFYSVGIGQISSEVPQNLSASRPQDRQFILSSKKLLLSDSGFYLCAWSVLLVGRLHIQYFGAGTRLSVL.

The chain employs TRBV18 and TRBJ2-7; TRBD1 is a possible D gene (6 bases). The CDR3 has 15 residues. Germline V gene data show CDR1 as KGHSH and CDR2 as LQKENI. Deletions cut 4 bases from V and 4 bases from J, with 17 bases between. CDR3 region: CASSQRTVPPYEQYF. CDR3 sequence (DNA): TGTGCCAGCTCACAGAGGACAGTTCCTCCTTACGAGCAGTACTTC. The full variable domain, rest sourced from reference TRBV18 and TRBJ2-7, is NAGVMQNPRHLVRRRGQEARLRCSPMKGHSHVYWYRQLPEEGLKFMVYLQKENIIDESGMPKERFSAEFPKEGPSILRIQQVVRGDSAAYFCASSQRTVPPYEQYFGPGTRLTVT.

CDR3 sequence reads: CASSPLAGGRNEQFF. The CDR3 DNA reads TGTGCCAGCAGCCCTCTAGCGGGGGGGAGGAATGAGCAGTTCTTC. V usage is TRBV9 and J usage is TRBJ2-1; TRBD2 aligns across 12 bases. The CDR3 contains 15 residues. V was pared by 4 bases and J by 7 bases, with 6 bases of the junction left unmatched. Germline CDR1 reads SGDLS; CDR2 reads YYNGEE.

This chain links TRBV7-6 with TRBJ2-7, with 9 positions matching TRBD1. The CDR3 consists of 13 residues. J lost 6 bases, V lost 5 bases, and 5 bases had no gene match. Germline loops: CDR1 SGHVS, CDR2 FNYEAQ. CDR3 loop: CASSPTGGGEQYF. CDR3 sequence (DNA): TGTGCCAGCAGCCCCACAGGGGGCGGCGAGCAGTACTTC.

The V gene is TRBV7-3, the J gene TRBJ2-5, with TRBD1 as a possible D gene (5 bases). The CDR3 has 14 residues. Trimming cost V 2 bases and J 6 bases, with 13 bases left between them. The V gene's germline CDR1 is SGHTA and CDR2 FQGTGA. DNA for the CDR3: TGTGCCAGCAGCTTATCTCAGGGATCGAAGACCCAGTACTTC. It codes for CASSLSQGSKTQYF.

The CDR3 bases are TGCGCCAGCAGTCAATTTGATACAGGGGATGGCTACACCTTC. Translated: CASSQFDTGDGYTF. The chain joins TRBV23-1 to TRBJ1-2; 7 bases match TRBD1. TRBV23-1 is annotated as an ORF whose role is uncertain. The CDR3 runs 14 residues. With V trimmed by 1 base and J by 6 bases, 5 bases remained unmatched.

The chain uses TRBV27 and TRBJ2-3; 10 bases match TRBD1. V shed 5 bases, J shed 3 bases, and the junction held 8 bases outside the gene matches. This CDR3 has 16 amino acids. Per germline, CDR1 MNHEY and CDR2 SMNVEV (reference sequence). The CDR3 region is CASSPRTGGWTDTQYF. CDR3 DNA sequence: TGTGCCAGCAGTCCACGGACAGGGGGGTGGACAGATACGCAGTATTTT.

This chain links TRBV9 with TRBJ1-1; D perhaps matches TRBD1 (5 bases). V lost 0 bases to trimming and J lost 2 bases, with 14 bases between them. This CDR3 contains 16 residues. Germline CDR1 reads SGDLS; CDR2 reads YYNGEE. The DNA for the CDR3 is TGTGCCAGCAGCGTAGGGGTGGGGCAGGGTAACACTGAAGCTTTCTTT. Amino acid sequence: CASSVGVGQGNTEAFF.

This chain connects TRBV5-1 to TRBJ2-2; 10 bases fit TRBD2. V was clipped by 4 bases and J by 2 bases; unmatched bases: 5. CDR3 length: 16 residues. Germline CDR1 is SGHRS and CDR2 is YFSETQ. The CDR3 loop is CASSAGTSANTGELFF. In nucleotides, the CDR3 is TGCGCCAGCAGCGCCGGGACTAGCGCCAACACCGGGGAGCTGTTTTTT.

This rearrangement joins TRBV11-2 to TRBJ1-3, with TRBD1 matching over 8 bases. The CDR3 extends over 15 amino acids. In germline, CDR1 is SGHAT, CDR2 FQNNGV. Losses at the gene ends were 5 bases for V and 1 base for J; bases not matched to a gene: 4. For the CDR3, the DNA is TGTGCCAGCAGCGGTCGGACAGGGTCTGGAAACACCATATATTTT. It specifies CASSGRTGSGNTIYF.

This clone was observed once. The rearrangement links TRBV19 to TRBJ1-6, with D possibly being TRBD1 (6 bases). Germline V gives CDR1 LNHDA, CDR2 SQIVND (reference sequence). Trimming stripped 9 bases from V and 4 bases from J, with 10 bases between. There are 13 residues in the CDR3. The CDR3 here is CASAGTYNSPLHF. The CDR3 coding sequence is TGTGCCAGCGCCGGGACATATAATTCACCCCTCCACTTT.

This clone occurred once. The gene calls are TRBV7-8 and TRBJ1-1; tentatively, D is TRBD1 (5 bases). V dropped 1 base and J dropped 4 bases, with 13 bases sitting between them. The CDR3 spans 15 residues. Germline loops: CDR1 SGHVS, CDR2 FQNEAQ. The CDR3 coding sequence is TGTGCCAGCAGCTTAGGAGGGGAGGACGGCACTGAAGCTTTCTTT. It translates to CASSLGGEDGTEAFF. The whole variable domain, remainder taken from reference TRBV7-8 and TRBJ1-1, is GAGVSQSPRYKVAKRGQDVALRCDPISGHVSLFWYQQALGQGPEFLTYFQNEAQLDKSGLPSDRFFAERPEGSVSTLKIQRTQQEDSAVYLCASSLGGEDGTEAFFGQGTRLTVV.